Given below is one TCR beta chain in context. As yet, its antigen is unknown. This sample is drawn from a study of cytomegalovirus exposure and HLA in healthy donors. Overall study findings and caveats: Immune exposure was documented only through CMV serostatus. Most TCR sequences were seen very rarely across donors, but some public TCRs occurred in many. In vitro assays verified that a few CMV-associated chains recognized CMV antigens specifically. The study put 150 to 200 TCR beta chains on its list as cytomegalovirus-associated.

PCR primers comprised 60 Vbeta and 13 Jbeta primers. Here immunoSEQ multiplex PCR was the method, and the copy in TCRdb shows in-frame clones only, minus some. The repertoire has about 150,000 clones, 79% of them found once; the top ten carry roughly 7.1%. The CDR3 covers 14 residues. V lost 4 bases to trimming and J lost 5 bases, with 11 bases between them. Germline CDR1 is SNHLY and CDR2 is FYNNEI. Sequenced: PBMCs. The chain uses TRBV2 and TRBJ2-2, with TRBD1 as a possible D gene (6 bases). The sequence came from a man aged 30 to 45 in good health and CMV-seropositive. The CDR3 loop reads CASSALQGTGELFF. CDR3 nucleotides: TGTGCCAGCAGTGCCTTACAGGGTACCGGGGAGCTGTTTTTT.